This is a list of T cell receptor beta chains from one sample in a study of T cells in Graves' hyperthyroidism and ophthalmopathy. TCRdb analysed the multiplex PCR reads with MiXCR anew, one entry per CDR3 protein. The sample records 270,000 or so distinct CDR3 sequences, 13% to 15% being singletons. Sequenced: blood. The receptors derive from a woman in her 50s with Graves' hyperthyroidism that later progressed to Graves' ophthalmopathy. Each CDR3 is given without its conserved first and last residue. Expanded clones are given a class, and other clones once, few, many or no size at all.

abundance: .; v_gene: TRBV7-7; j_gene: TRBJ2-3; CDR3aa: ASTSGHSTDTQY
abundance: many; v_gene: TRBV6-5; j_gene: TRBJ1-2; CDR3aa: ASSYRRAENSLEANGYT
abundance: many; v_gene: TRBV5-1; j_gene: TRBJ1-1; CDR3aa: ASSSTGPGIMNTEAF
abundance: many; v_gene: TRBV18; j_gene: TRBJ2-2; CDR3aa: ASSPPEHTGELF
abundance: many; v_gene: TRBV11-2; j_gene: TRBJ2-1; CDR3aa: ASSFRDGGYNEQF
abundance: .; v_gene: TRBV24-1; j_gene: TRBJ1-2; CDR3aa: ATSDGPMTGLT
abundance: many; v_gene: TRBV30; j_gene: TRBJ1-1; CDR3aa: AWTLTGVAF
abundance: many; v_gene: TRBV5-1; j_gene: TRBJ1-5; CDR3aa: ASSLEPGDSGPQH
abundance: few; v_gene: TRBV20-1; j_gene: TRBJ2-3; CDR3aa: SLPGLAGTSTDTQY
abundance: many; v_gene: TRBV28; j_gene: TRBJ2-7; CDR3aa: ASLRSDISYEQY
abundance: many; v_gene: TRBV28; j_gene: TRBJ1-5; CDR3aa: ASPTGNNQPQH
abundance: many; v_gene: TRBV4-1; j_gene: TRBJ2-1; CDR3aa: ASSQDLHGTSGRNEQF
abundance: few; v_gene: TRBV4-1; j_gene: TRBJ2-1; CDR3aa: ASSVFRPSSYNEQF
abundance: few; v_gene: TRBV27; j_gene: TRBJ2-2; CDR3aa: ASSNTVNTGELF
abundance: few; v_gene: TRBV6-1; j_gene: TRBJ1-5; CDR3aa: ASSSGRGNQPQH
abundance: once; v_gene: TRBV9; j_gene: TRBJ2-1; CDR3aa: ASSVDLGSYNEQF
abundance: many; v_gene: TRBV6-1; j_gene: TRBJ2-7; CDR3aa: ASPGLAGLSYEQY
abundance: .; v_gene: TRBV16; j_gene: TRBJ1-6; CDR3aa: ASSYTSGPLGSPLH
abundance: .; v_gene: TRBV3-1; j_gene: TRBJ2-4; CDR3aa: ASSHLQGIRDIQY
abundance: many; v_gene: TRBV18; j_gene: TRBJ1-4; CDR3aa: ASSPGHLVRNEKLF
abundance: .; v_gene: TRBV6-1; j_gene: TRBJ2-3; CDR3aa: ASSGSGSGTDTQY
abundance: many; v_gene: TRBV5-1; j_gene: TRBJ2-3; CDR3aa: ASSSGLASDTQY
abundance: many; v_gene: TRBV28; j_gene: TRBJ2-3; CDR3aa: ASRQQELPPDTQY
abundance: many; v_gene: TRBV28; j_gene: TRBJ2-3; CDR3aa: ASSSPRSLAGAVDTQY
abundance: many; v_gene: TRBV11-2; j_gene: TRBJ2-1; CDR3aa: ASSVVLAGGRNEQF
abundance: .; v_gene: TRBV19; j_gene: TRBJ2-2; CDR3aa: ARRKREGGSGELF
abundance: many; v_gene: TRBV28; j_gene: TRBJ2-3; CDR3aa: ASRGGATSTDTQY
abundance: few; v_gene: TRBV7-6; j_gene: TRBJ1-5; CDR3aa: ASSLSGRTSQPQH
abundance: .; v_gene: TRBV5-5; j_gene: TRBJ1-3; CDR3aa: ASSSGQARNTIY
abundance: many; v_gene: TRBV7-9; j_gene: TRBJ1-6; CDR3aa: ASSLAINSPLH
abundance: .; v_gene: TRBV20-1; j_gene: TRBJ2-1; CDR3aa: SARDRLIPLLNEQF